The 8 T cell receptor beta chains reported below all come from one sample, sequenced in a study of shared clonotypes between healthy human individuals. Cells designated naive CD8 were CD45RO-negative and were positively selected for CCR7, with terminally differentiated effector memory CD45RA+ cells excluded. Sequencing used immunoSEQ multiplex PCR; TCRdb keeps in-frame clones, though not all of them. The data show about 2,200,000 clones, 85% to 95% seen once. What was sequenced was naive CD8+ T cells from PBMCs. Receptors originate from a man aged 18 to 29 in good health. Some clones in this sample may be carry-over from other donors' samples.

The chain combines TRBV7-3 with TRBJ2-3; either TRBD1 or TRBD2 may supply D (5 bases each). Trimming removed 3 bases from V and 6 bases from J, with 22 bases in between. The CDR3 covers 17 residues. Germline V gene data show CDR1 as SGHTA and CDR2 as FQGTGA. The CDR3 DNA reads TGTGCCAGCAGCTTTCGGGGCATAGAAGACAATGCGGATACGCAGTATTTT. It specifies CASSFRGIEDNADTQYF.

The gene calls are TRBV7-9 and TRBJ1-1; D is possibly TRBD1 (5 bases). The germline CDR1 and CDR2 sequences are SEHNR and FQNEAQ (reference sequence). This CDR3 contains 16 residues. V shed 2 bases and J shed 0 bases, with 13 bases lying between them. The chain's CDR3 is CASSLIGGVMNTEAFF. The CDR3 DNA reads as TGTGCCAGCAGCTTAATTGGGGGGGTTATGAACACTGAAGCTTTCTTT.

The V call is TRBV2, the J call TRBJ2-7, with TRBD1 matching 7 bases. V gave up 8 bases and J gave up 2 bases; unmatched junction bases: 9. The CDR3 is 14 residues long. Per the germline V gene, CDR1 is SNHLY and CDR2 is FYNNEI. The CDR3 here is CASLGGKSTYEQYF. CDR3 in DNA: TGTGCCAGCTTAGGGGGCAAATCCACCTACGAGCAGTACTTC.

CDR3 coding DNA: TGTGCCAGCAGTCCCTTCCGTGCAGGGGGCACTGAAGCTTTCTTT. Translated, it gives CASSPFRAGGTEAFF. The V gene is TRBV6-5, the J gene TRBJ1-1, with 7 bases that match TRBD1. The V gene end was trimmed by 5 bases and the J gene end by 4 bases; junction bases not matched to a gene: 10. This CDR3 contains 15 residues. From germline, CDR1 is MNHEY and CDR2 SVGAGI.

CDR3 DNA: TGCAGCGTTTATGGGGCTAGCGGGACTACAGATACGCAGTATTTT. Translating it yields CSVYGASGTTDTQYF. V gene TRBV29-1 combines with J gene TRBJ2-3; 9 bases line up with TRBD2. Germline CDR1 reads SQVTM; CDR2 reads ANQGSEA. This CDR3 comprises 15 residues. V was pared by 5 bases and J by 3 bases, with 9 bases of the junction left unmatched.

As regards this clone: At the DNA level, this CDR3 is encoded by other sequences in the same sample as well. This chain links TRBV27 with TRBJ2-7; unclear D gene. CDR3 length equals 14 residues. V lost 5 bases and J 0 bases, leaving 11 bases between the germline ends. Germline loops: CDR1 MNHEY, CDR2 SMNVEV (reference sequence). Here the CDR3 DNA reads TGTGCCAGCAGTCCCCTTGTTTCCTCCTACGAGCAGTACTTC. Protein product: CASSPLVSSYEQYF.

The chain uses TRBV7-9 and TRBJ2-7, with D perhaps matching TRBD1 (6 bases). The CDR3 extends over 16 amino acids. CDR1 is SEHNR and CDR2 is FQNEAQ in the germline V gene (reference sequence). V was trimmed by 5 bases and J by 3 bases, leaving 20 bases between them. The CDR3 DNA sequence: TGTGCCAGCAGCCGTTTCGAGACAGGATTCTTCTACGAGCAGTACTTC. This codes for CASSRFETGFFYEQYF.

V gene TRBV7-9 combines with J gene TRBJ2-3, with D perhaps matching TRBD1 or TRBD2 (6 bases each). The CDR3 runs to 17 residues. The ends were cut back, 1 base at V and 2 bases at J, with 16 bases in the middle. Germline V CDR1 and CDR2: SEHNR, FQNEAQ (reference sequence). DNA of the CDR3: TGTGCCAGCAGCTTAGGGGGTCGGGGGCCCCTCACAGATACGCAGTATTTT. Its protein is CASSLGGRGPLTDTQYF.